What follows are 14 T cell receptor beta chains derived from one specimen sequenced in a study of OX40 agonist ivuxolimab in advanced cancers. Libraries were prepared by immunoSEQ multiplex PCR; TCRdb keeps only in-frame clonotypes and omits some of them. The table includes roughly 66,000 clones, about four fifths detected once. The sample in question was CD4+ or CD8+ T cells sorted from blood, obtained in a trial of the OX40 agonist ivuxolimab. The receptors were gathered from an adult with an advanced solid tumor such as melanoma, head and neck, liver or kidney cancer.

The CDR3 loop reads CASSFEVGHPNTEAFF. The CDR3 bases are TGTGCCAGCAGCTTTGAAGTGGGACACCCGAACACTGAAGCTTTCTTT. The V gene is TRBV5-4, the J gene TRBJ1-1; perhaps TRBD1 as D (6 bases). The CDR3 sequence is 16 residues long. The ends were cut back, 2 bases at V and 1 base at J, with 15 bases in the middle. The V gene's germline CDR1 is SGHNT and CDR2 YYREEE (reference sequence). Together with reference TRBV5-4 and TRBJ1-1, the CDR3 gives the full variable domain: ETGVTQSPTHLIKTRGQQVTLRCSSQSGHNTVSWYQQALGQGPQFIFQYYREEENGRGNFPPRFSGLQFPNYSSELNVNALELDDSALYLCASSFEVGHPNTEAFFGQGTRLTVV.

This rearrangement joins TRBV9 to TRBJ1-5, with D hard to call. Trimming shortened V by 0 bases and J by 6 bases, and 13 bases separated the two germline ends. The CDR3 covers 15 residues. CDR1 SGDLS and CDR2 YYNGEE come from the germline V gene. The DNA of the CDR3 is TGTGCCAGCAGCGTAGTGTTCCACCCCAGTCAGCCCCAGCATTTT. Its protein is CASSVVFHPSQPQHF.

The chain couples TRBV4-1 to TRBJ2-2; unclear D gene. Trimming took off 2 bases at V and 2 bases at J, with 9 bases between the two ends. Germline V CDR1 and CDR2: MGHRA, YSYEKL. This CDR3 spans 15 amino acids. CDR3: CASSQPTLNTGELFF. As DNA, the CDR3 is TGCGCCAGCAGCCAACCTACCCTTAACACCGGGGAGCTGTTTTTT.

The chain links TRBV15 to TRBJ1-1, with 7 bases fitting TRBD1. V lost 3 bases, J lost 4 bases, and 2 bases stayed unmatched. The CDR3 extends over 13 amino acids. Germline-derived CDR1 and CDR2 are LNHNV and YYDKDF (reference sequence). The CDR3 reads CATSRPGGTEAFF. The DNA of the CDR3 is TGTGCCACCAGCAGGCCAGGGGGCACTGAAGCTTTCTTT. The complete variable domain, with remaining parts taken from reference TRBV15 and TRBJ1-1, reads DAMVIQNPRYQVTQFGKPVTLSCSQTLNHNVMYWYQQKSSQAPKLLFHYYDKDFNNEADTPDNFQSRRPNTSFCFLDIRSPGLGDTAMYLCATSRPGGTEAFFGQGTRLTVV.

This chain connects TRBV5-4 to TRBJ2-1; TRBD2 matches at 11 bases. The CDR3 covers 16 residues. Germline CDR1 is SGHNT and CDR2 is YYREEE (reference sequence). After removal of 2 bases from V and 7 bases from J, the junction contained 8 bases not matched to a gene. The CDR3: CASSFTLAGGLNEQFF. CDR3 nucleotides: TGTGCCAGCAGCTTCACCCTAGCGGGAGGTTTAAATGAGCAGTTCTTC.

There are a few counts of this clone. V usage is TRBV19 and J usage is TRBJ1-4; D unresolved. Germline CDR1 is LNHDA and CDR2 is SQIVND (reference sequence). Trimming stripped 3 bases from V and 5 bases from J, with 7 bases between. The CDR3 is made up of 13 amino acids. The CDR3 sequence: CASSIVLNEKLFF. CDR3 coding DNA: TGTGCCAGTAGTATTGTCCTCAATGAAAAACTGTTTTTT.

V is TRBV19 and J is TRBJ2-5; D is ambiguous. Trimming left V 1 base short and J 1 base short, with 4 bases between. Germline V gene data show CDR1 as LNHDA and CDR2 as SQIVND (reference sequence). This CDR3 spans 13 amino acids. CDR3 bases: TGTGCCAGTAGTATAGGCCTCCAAGAGACCCAGTACTTC. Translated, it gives CASSIGLQETQYF. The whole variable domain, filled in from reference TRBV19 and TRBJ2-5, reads DGGITQSPKYLFRKEGQNVTLSCEQNLNHDAMYWYRQDPGQGLRLIYYSQIVNDFQKGDIAEGYSVSREKKESFPLTVTSAQKNPTAFYLCASSIGLQETQYFGPGTRLLVL.

The CDR3: CASSEHLQETQYF. CDR3 nucleotide sequence: TGTGCCAGCAGTGAGCACCTCCAAGAGACCCAGTACTTC. J is TRBJ2-5 and V is TRBV2; the D is unclear. Germline CDR1 is SNHLY and CDR2 is FYNNEI. The V end lost 3 bases, the J end lost 1 base, and 6 bases lay between the germline ends. This CDR3 region has 13 residues.

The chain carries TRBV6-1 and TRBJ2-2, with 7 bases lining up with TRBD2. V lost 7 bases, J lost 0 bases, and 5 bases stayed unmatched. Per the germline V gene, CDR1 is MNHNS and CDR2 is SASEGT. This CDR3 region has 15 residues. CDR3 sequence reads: CASTPGGANTGELFF. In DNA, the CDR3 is TGTGCCAGCACTCCGGGGGGTGCGAACACCGGGGAGCTGTTTTTT.

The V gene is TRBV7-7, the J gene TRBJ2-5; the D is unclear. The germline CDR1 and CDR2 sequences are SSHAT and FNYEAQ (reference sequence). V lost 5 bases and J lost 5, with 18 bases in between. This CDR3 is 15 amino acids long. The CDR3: CASSTGRSRVETQYF. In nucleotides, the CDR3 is TGTGCCAGCAGCACCGGGCGATCACGGGTGGAGACCCAGTACTTC.

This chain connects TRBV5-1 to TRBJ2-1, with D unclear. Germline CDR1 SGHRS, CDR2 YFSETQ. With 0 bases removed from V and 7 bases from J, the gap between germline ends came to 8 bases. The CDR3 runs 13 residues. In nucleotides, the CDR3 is TGCGCCAGCAGCTTGGGTCCTCCGAATGAGCAGTTCTTC. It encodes CASSLGPPNEQFF.

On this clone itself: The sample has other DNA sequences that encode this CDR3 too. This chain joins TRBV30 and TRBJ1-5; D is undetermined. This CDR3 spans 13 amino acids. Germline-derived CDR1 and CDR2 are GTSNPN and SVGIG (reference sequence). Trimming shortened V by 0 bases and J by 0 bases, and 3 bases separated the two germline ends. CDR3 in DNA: TGTGCCTGGAGTGTAGATAGCAATCAGCCCCAGCATTTT. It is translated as CAWSVDSNQPQHF. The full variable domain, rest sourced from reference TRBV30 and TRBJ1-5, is SQTIHQWPATLVQPVGSPLSLECTVEGTSNPNLYWYRQAAGRGLQLLFYSVGIGQISSEVPQNLSASRPQDRQFILSSKKLLLSDSGFYLCAWSVDSNQPQHFGDGTRLSIL.

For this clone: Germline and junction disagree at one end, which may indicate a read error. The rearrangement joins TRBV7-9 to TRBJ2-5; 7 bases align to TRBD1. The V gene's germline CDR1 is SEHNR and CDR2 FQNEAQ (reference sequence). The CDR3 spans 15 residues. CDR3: CASAAMTGFQGTQYF. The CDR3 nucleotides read TGTGCCAGCGCCGCTATGACAGGGTTTCAAGGGACCCAGTACTTC.

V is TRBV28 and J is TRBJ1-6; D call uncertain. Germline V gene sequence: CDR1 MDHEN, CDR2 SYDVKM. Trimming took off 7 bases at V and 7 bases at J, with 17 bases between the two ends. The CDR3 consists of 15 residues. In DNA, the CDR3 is TGTGCCAGCACCCCGCGAAGGGAGGGAAATTCACCCCTCCACTTT. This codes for CASTPRREGNSPLHF.